Following are 3 T cell receptor beta chains from one sample sequenced in a study of a mutant IDH1 vaccine in newly diagnosed glioma. No antigen has been identified for these receptors. Produced via immunoSEQ multiplex PCR; TCRdb's table is partial and in-frame only. The sample contains around 52,000 clones, 76% of which appear only once. The time point: week 35, safety follow-up. Every vaccination contained 300 ug of the mutant IDH1 20-mer peptide and was paired with topical imiquimod. Here the sequenced sample was PBMCs, taken from a glioma patient whose treatment included an IDH1 peptide vaccine. These TCRs come from a man aged 40-50 years with glioma.

CDR3 coding DNA: TGTGCCAGCAGCCCATCTAGCGGGAGGGCCCATGAGCAGTTCTTC. Protein sequence: CASSPSSGRAHEQFF. The chain is built from TRBV11-2 and TRBJ2-1, with 12 nucleotides matching TRBD2. CDR3 length equals 15 residues. The germline gives CDR1 SGHAT, CDR2 FQNNGV. V trimming: 5 bases; J trimming: 8 bases; junction bases outside the gene matches: 7.

The genes are TRBV29-1 and TRBJ2-3; 8 bases line up with TRBD2. CDR3 length: 16 residues. The ends lost 6 bases at V and 4 bases at J; junction bases unmatched: 15. The V gene's germline CDR1 is SQVTM and CDR2 ANQGSEA. The CDR3 loop is CSVARLAQSSADTQYF. The CDR3 DNA sequence: TGCAGCGTCGCCCGACTAGCGCAAAGTAGTGCAGATACGCAGTATTTT.

The chain employs TRBV9 and TRBJ1-4, with D maybe TRBD1 (6 bases). Trimming removed 1 base from V and 5 bases from J, with 12 bases in between. Germline V CDR1 and CDR2: SGDLS, YYNGEE. The CDR3 sequence is 15 residues long. The CDR3 nucleotides read TGTGCCAGCAGCGTATTGGACAGCAGAAATGAAAAACTGTTTTTT. Translation gives CASSVLDSRNEKLFF. Complete variable domain (other parts from reference TRBV9 and TRBJ1-4): DSGVTQTPKHLITATGQRVTLRCSPRSGDLSVYWYQQSLDQGLQFLIQYYNGEERAKGNILERFSAQQFPDLHSELNLSSLELGDSALYFCASSVLDSRNEKLFFGSGTQLSVL.